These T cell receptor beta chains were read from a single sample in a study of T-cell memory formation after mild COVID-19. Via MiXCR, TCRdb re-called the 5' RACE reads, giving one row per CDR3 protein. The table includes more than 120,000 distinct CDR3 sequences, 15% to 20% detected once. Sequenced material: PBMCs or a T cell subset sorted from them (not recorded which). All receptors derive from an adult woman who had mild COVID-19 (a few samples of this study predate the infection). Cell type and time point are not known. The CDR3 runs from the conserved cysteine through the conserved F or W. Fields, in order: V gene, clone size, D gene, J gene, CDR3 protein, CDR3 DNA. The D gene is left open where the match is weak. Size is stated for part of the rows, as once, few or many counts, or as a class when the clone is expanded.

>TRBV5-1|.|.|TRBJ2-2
CASSLGDGFYTGELFF
TGCGCCAGCAGCTTGGGAGACGGGTTTTACACCGGGGAGCTGTTTTTT
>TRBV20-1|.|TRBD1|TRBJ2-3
CSAAQGPDTQYF
TGCAGTGCGGCACAGGGGCCAGATACGCAGTATTTT
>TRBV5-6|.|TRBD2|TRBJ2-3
CASSTGTSGRRDTQYF
TGTGCCAGCAGCACCGGGACTAGCGGGAGAAGAGATACGCAGTATTTT
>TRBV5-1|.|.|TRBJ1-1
CASSLADSRTEAFF
TGCGCCAGCAGCTTGGCGGACAGTCGCACTGAAGCTTTCTTT
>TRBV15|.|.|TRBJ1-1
CATSSEGRDTEAFF
TGTGCCACCAGCAGTGAGGGGAGGGACACTGAAGCTTTCTTT
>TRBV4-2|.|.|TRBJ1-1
CASSHHEGSAFF
TGTGCCAGCAGCCATCATGAGGGGTCGGCTTTCTTT
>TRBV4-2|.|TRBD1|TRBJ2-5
CASSHESPRQGYQETQYF
TGTGCCAGCAGCCATGAATCGCCGCGACAGGGGTACCAAGAGACCCAGTACTTC
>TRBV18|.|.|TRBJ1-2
CASSPQPGAWGYTF
TGTGCCAGCTCACCACAGCCAGGGGCTTGGGGCTACACCTTC
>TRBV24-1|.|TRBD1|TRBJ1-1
CATSSGTVGFF
TGTGCCACCTCTTCCGGGACAGTTGGTTTCTTT
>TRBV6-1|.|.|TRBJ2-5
CASSRGLLQETQYF
TGTGCCAGCAGCCGAGGACTTTTGCAAGAGACCCAGTACTTC
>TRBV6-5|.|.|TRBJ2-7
CASSFQRSWWGEQYF
TGTGCCAGCAGTTTCCAGCGGTCCTGGTGGGGCGAGCAGTACTTC
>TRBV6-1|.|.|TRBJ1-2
CASTLASSGYTF
TGTGCCAGCACCCTGGCGAGCAGTGGCTACACCTTC
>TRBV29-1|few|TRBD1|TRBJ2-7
CSVEEDRDYEQYF
TGCAGCGTTGAGGAGGACAGGGACTACGAGCAGTACTTC
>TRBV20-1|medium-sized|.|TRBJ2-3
CSASRREQGTDTQYF
TGCAGTGCTAGTCGACGGGAGCAAGGCACAGATACGCAGTATTTT
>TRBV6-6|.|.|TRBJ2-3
CASRYGSGEFSSTDTQYF
TGTGCCAGCAGATACGGGTCAGGAGAATTTTCTAGCACAGATACGCAGTATTTT
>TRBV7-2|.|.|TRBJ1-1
CASSLVPGQLNTEAFF
TGTGCCAGCAGCTTAGTCCCCGGACAGTTAAACACTGAAGCTTTCTTT
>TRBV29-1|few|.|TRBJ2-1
CSVRGEQTAGSYNEQFF
TGCAGCGTCAGAGGTGAGCAGACAGCCGGCTCCTACAATGAGCAGTTCTTC
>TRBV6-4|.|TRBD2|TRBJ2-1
CASSESGNPYNEQFF
TGTGCCAGCAGTGAGAGCGGGAACCCCTACAATGAGCAGTTCTTC
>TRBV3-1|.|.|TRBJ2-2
CASTTGLADTGELFF
TGTGCCAGCACCACAGGGCTAGCGGACACCGGGGAGCTGTTTTTT
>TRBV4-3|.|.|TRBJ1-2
CASSQVEAGRNYGYTF
TGCGCCAGCAGCCAAGTCGAGGCAGGCCGGAACTATGGCTACACCTTC
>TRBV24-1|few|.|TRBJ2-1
CATSDLLPSGEQFF
TGTGCCACCAGTGATTTGCTCCCAAGCGGTGAGCAGTTCTTC
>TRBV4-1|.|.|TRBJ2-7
CASTGEQYF
TGCGCCAGCACGGGCGAGCAGTACTTC